Each of the 22 T cell receptor beta chains below was sequenced from the same sample in a study of blood T cell repertoires in COVID-19. The protocol was immunoSEQ multiplex PCR, while the TCRdb copy is restricted to in-frame clones and leaves out a portion. Found here are about 240,000 clones, about 86% of them singletons; the top ten hold more than 9.5%. Sequenced sample: peripheral blood. These receptors all come from a woman aged 80 or over with acute or convalescent COVID-19.

V is TRBV15 and J is TRBJ1-5; no firm D call. V lost 4 bases to trimming and J lost 7 bases, with 17 bases between them. This CDR3 is 15 amino acids long. Looked up from germline, CDR1 is LNHNV and CDR2 is YYDKDF (reference sequence). The CDR3 DNA follows: TGTGCCACCAGCATCGCAGATGAGGATGGGCAGCCCCAGCATTTT. Protein sequence: CATSIADEDGQPQHF.

The chain joins TRBV18 to TRBJ2-6, with no clear D. Germline V CDR1 and CDR2: KGHSH, LQKENI. V was pared by 3 bases and J by 4 bases, with 10 bases between. The CDR3 sequence is 15 residues long. CDR3 sequence: CASSPRQTGANVLTF. The CDR3 DNA follows: TGTGCCAGCTCACCGAGGCAAACCGGGGCCAACGTCCTGACTTTC. Looking up the rest from reference TRBV18 and TRBJ2-6 gives the full variable domain: NAGVMQNPRHLVRRRGQEARLRCSPMKGHSHVYWYRQLPEEGLKFMVYLQKENIIDESGMPKERFSAEFPKEGPSILRIQQVVRGDSAAYFCASSPRQTGANVLTFGAGSRLTVL.

The gene calls are TRBV5-6 and TRBJ1-1; 10 nucleotides align to TRBD1. J gave up 4 bases and V 4 bases, and 10 bases lay outside the gene matches. The CDR3 has 16 residues. Germline V gene sequence: CDR1 SGHDT, CDR2 YYEEEE. CDR3 coding DNA: TGTGCCAGCAGCCCCCTTCAGACAGGGGGCGGCACTGAAGCTTTCTTT. This sequence encodes CASSPLQTGGGTEAFF.

This chain connects TRBV28 to TRBJ1-4; perhaps TRBD1 as D (6 bases). In germline, CDR1 is MDHEN, CDR2 SYDVKM. With 4 bases removed from V and 5 bases from J, the gap between germline ends came to 20 bases. The CDR3 spans 17 residues. The CDR3 sequence: CASSSRGESTENEKLFF. The CDR3 nucleotides are TGTGCCAGCAGTTCCAGGGGCGAGTCGACGGAAAATGAAAAACTGTTTTTT.

The gene calls are TRBV9 and TRBJ1-1, with 9 nucleotides matching TRBD1. The ends lost 3 bases at V and 6 bases at J; junction bases unmatched: 9. Germline V gene sequence: CDR1 SGDLS, CDR2 YYNGEE. The CDR3 has 15 amino acids. CDR3 residues: CASSGTTGGNPEAFF. Written as DNA, the CDR3 is TGTGCCAGCAGCGGAACGACAGGGGGGAATCCTGAAGCTTTCTTT.

This chain links TRBV19 with TRBJ1-1, with D unresolved. With 2 bases removed from V and 1 base from J, the gap between germline ends came to 14 bases. The CDR3 length is 16 residues. CDR1 and CDR2 from the germline V gene are LNHDA and SQIVND (reference sequence). The CDR3 loop reads CASSIILGRRNTEAFF. The DNA of the CDR3 is TGTGCCAGTAGTATAATCTTGGGCCGAAGGAACACTGAAGCTTTCTTT.

This sequence joins TRBV15 and TRBJ1-1, with D hard to call. V dropped 5 bases and J dropped 4 bases, with 11 bases sitting between them. The CDR3 has 13 residues. Germline-derived CDR1 and CDR2 are LNHNV and YYDKDF (reference sequence). This CDR3 is CATSLRAPTEAFF. The CDR3 nucleotides read TGTGCCACCAGCCTGAGGGCCCCCACTGAAGCTTTCTTT.

This clone occurred once. V usage is TRBV9 and J usage is TRBJ1-6; 7 bases match TRBD1. The CDR3 spans 15 residues. Germline lookup yields CDR1 SGDLS and CDR2 YYNGEE. J gave up 6 bases and V 4 bases, and 7 bases lay outside the gene matches. CDR3 nucleotides: TGTGCCAGCAGCTCTACAGGGGAAAGTAATTCACCCCTCCACTTT. This translates into CASSSTGESNSPLHF.

The chain combines TRBV28 with TRBJ1-2, with TRBD1 matching over 10 bases. The CDR3 length is 14 residues. Germline V CDR1 and CDR2: MDHEN, SYDVKM. The V gene end was trimmed by 5 bases and the J gene end by 6 bases; junction bases not matched to a gene: 6. The DNA for the CDR3 is TGTGCCAGCAGTCTCCCGACAGGGGGCAATGGCTACACCTTC. Residues: CASSLPTGGNGYTF.

The gene calls are TRBV6-2 or TRBV6-3 and TRBJ1-6, with D tentatively TRBD1 (6 bases). This CDR3 contains 20 residues. Trimming left V 0 bases short and J 6 bases short, with 24 bases between. Germline assignment: CDR1 MNHEY and CDR2 SVGEGT. The CDR3 nucleotides are TGTGCCAGCAGTTACTCGACGTCTCTAGGGGGGGGGCGATTTAATTCACCCCTCCACTTT. Protein product: CASSYSTSLGGGRFNSPLHF.

This clone was detected once. The chain carries TRBV2 and TRBJ2-2; D perhaps matches TRBD2 (5 bases). The CDR3 sequence is 14 residues long. CDR1 is SNHLY and CDR2 is FYNNEI in the germline V gene. Between the trimmed V and J ends, which lost 2 bases and 7 bases, there was a span of 11 bases. The CDR3 region is CASSEPRGIGELFF. Here the CDR3 DNA reads TGTGCCAGCAGTGAACCCAGAGGGATCGGGGAGCTGTTTTTT.

This clone appeared once. V is TRBV3-1 (or the pseudogene TRBV3-2) and J is TRBJ1-4; 7 bases are shared with TRBD1. With V trimmed by 0 bases and J by 8 bases, 9 bases remained unmatched. This CDR3 spans 16 amino acids. Germline CDR1 reads LGHDT; CDR2 reads YNNKEL (reference sequence). CDR3 protein: CASSQEATGTREKLFF. For the CDR3, the DNA is TGTGCCAGCAGCCAAGAGGCGACAGGGACGAGGGAAAAACTGTTTTTT.

CDR3 sequence reads: CASSYSEGGGEKLFF. CDR3 coding DNA: TGTGCCAGCAGTTACTCAGAGGGTGGAGGAGAAAAACTGTTTTTT. V usage is TRBV6-5 and J usage is TRBJ1-4; the D is unclear. The CDR3 has 15 residues. With 0 bases removed from V and 8 bases from J, the gap between germline ends came to 13 bases. Germline V gene lookup returns CDR1 MNHEY and CDR2 SVGAGI.

The chain carries TRBV7-9 and TRBJ1-1; D call uncertain. The CDR3 is 14 residues long. CDR1 and CDR2 (germline): SEHNR, FQNEAQ (reference sequence). Trimming left V 1 base short and J 5 bases short, with 11 bases between. The CDR3 here is CASSLERGLTEAFF. CDR3 bases: TGTGCCAGCAGCTTAGAGAGAGGGTTAACTGAAGCTTTCTTT.

This sequence joins TRBV14 and TRBJ2-1; TRBD2 might be the D (5 bases). CDR3 length equals 13 residues. Germline V gene data show CDR1 as SGHDN and CDR2 as FVKESK. V shed 4 bases and J shed 8 bases, with 12 bases lying between them. CDR3 amino acids: CASSPGSSYEQFF. The DNA of the CDR3 is TGTGCCAGCAGCCCCGGGTCTAGCTATGAGCAGTTCTTC.

The chain carries TRBV5-4 and TRBJ2-7, with 11 bases that match TRBD1. The V gene's germline CDR1 is SGHNT and CDR2 YYREEE (reference sequence). Losses at the gene ends were 1 base for V and 2 bases for J; bases not matched to a gene: 2. This CDR3 comprises 15 residues. This CDR3 reads CASSLQGQGAYEQYF. The CDR3 nucleotides are TGTGCCAGCAGCTTGCAGGGACAGGGGGCCTACGAGCAGTACTTC.

The rearrangement joins TRBV2 to TRBJ2-1; 12 bases agree with TRBD2. Germline CDR1 SNHLY, CDR2 FYNNEI. The CDR3 has 16 residues. J lost 4 bases, V lost 5 bases, and 6 bases had no gene match. In DNA, the CDR3 is TGTGCCAGCAGTTACGCTAGCGGGGGGGTATACAATGAGCAGTTCTTC. As protein: CASSYASGGVYNEQFF.

The chain has TRBV2 and TRBJ2-7, with D tentatively TRBD1 (5 bases). The CDR3 loop spans 16 amino acids. The germline gives CDR1 SNHLY, CDR2 FYNNEI. The V gene lost 8 bases and the J gene lost 0 bases, with 20 bases spanning the gap. CDR3 sequence: CASGSPETALSYEQYF. CDR3 sequence (DNA): TGTGCCAGCGGATCCCCCGAGACAGCCCTCTCCTACGAGCAGTACTTC.

V gene TRBV6-5 combines with J gene TRBJ1-3; no definite D call. CDR3 length: 14 amino acids. V was trimmed by 6 bases and J by 0 bases, leaving 9 bases between them. Germline V gene data show CDR1 as MNHEY and CDR2 as SVGAGI. The CDR3 nucleotides read TGTGCCAGCAGGGACGGAGGCTCTGGAAACACCATATATTTT. Amino acids: CASRDGGSGNTIYF.

The chain joins TRBV9 to TRBJ2-2; unclear D gene. Trimming shortened V by 0 bases and J by 6 bases, and 9 bases separated the two germline ends. The germline CDR1 and CDR2 sequences are SGDLS and YYNGEE. The CDR3 runs 14 residues. CDR3 protein: CASSVDQAPGELFF. DNA for the CDR3: TGTGCCAGCAGCGTAGATCAGGCCCCCGGGGAGCTGTTTTTT. Using reference TRBV9 and TRBJ2-2 for the parts outside the CDR3, the full variable domain is DSGVTQTPKHLITATGQRVTLRCSPRSGDLSVYWYQQSLDQGLQFLIQYYNGEERAKGNILERFSAQQFPDLHSELNLSSLELGDSALYFCASSVDQAPGELFFGEGSRLTVL.

The chain recombines TRBV27 with TRBJ2-3, with D tentatively TRBD2 (5 bases). The CDR3 sequence is 13 residues long. With 8 bases removed from V and 2 bases from J, the gap between germline ends came to 11 bases. Germline CDR1 is MNHEY and CDR2 is SMNVEV (reference sequence). The CDR3 protein is CASEDFYTDTQYF. The CDR3 DNA reads as TGTGCCAGCGAGGACTTCTACACAGATACGCAGTATTTT.

J is TRBJ2-6 and V is TRBV7-2; TRBD1 is a possible D gene (5 bases). V lost 7 bases to trimming and J lost 0 bases, with 16 bases between them. Germline V gives CDR1 SGHTA, CDR2 FQGNSA. The CDR3 runs to 17 residues. The CDR3 region has the DNA TGTGCCAGCATCCTGTGGCCAGGGAACTCTGGGGCCAACGTCCTGACTTTC. This translates into CASILWPGNSGANVLTF.